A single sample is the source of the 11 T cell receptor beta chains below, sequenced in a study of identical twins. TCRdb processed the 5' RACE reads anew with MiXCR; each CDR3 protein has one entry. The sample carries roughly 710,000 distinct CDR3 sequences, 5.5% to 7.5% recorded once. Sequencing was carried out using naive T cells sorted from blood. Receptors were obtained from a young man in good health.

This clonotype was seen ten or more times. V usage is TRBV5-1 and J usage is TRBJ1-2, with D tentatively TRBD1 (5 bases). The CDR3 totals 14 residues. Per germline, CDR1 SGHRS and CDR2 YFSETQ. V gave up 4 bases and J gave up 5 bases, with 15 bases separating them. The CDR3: CASSRDGPEYGYTF. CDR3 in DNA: TGCGCCAGCAGCCGGGACGGCCCGGAATATGGCTACACCTTC.

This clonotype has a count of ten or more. CDR3 nucleotides: TGTGCCAGCAGCTGGCAGGGGGCCTCCACAGATACGCAGTATTTT. The encoded protein is CASSWQGASTDTQYF. The chain joins TRBV7-2 to TRBJ2-3; 8 bases match TRBD1. Germline CDR1 SGHTA, CDR2 FQGNSA. The V gene end was trimmed by 4 bases and the J gene end by 2 bases; junction bases not matched to a gene: 5. There are 15 residues in the CDR3.

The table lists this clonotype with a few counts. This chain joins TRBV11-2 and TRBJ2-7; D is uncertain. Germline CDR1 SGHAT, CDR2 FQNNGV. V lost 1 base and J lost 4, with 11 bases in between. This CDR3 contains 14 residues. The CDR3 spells CASSLGVSSYEQYV. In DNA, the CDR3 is TGTGCCAGCAGCTTAGGAGTCAGTTCATACGAGCAGTACGTC.

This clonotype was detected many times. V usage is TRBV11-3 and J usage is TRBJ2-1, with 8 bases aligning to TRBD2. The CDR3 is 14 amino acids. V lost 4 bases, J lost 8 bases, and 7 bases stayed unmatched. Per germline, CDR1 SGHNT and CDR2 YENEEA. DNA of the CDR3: TGTGCCAGCAGCTCGCCCGGGGGGGGCCATGAGCAGTTCTTC. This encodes CASSSPGGGHEQFF.

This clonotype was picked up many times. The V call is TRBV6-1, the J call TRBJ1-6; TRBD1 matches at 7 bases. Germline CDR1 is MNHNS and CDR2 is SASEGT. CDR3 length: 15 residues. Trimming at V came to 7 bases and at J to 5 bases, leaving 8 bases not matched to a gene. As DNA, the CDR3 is TGTGCCAGCATGGGGTCCGGGACAGATAATTCACCCCTCCACTTT. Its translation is CASMGSGTDNSPLHF.

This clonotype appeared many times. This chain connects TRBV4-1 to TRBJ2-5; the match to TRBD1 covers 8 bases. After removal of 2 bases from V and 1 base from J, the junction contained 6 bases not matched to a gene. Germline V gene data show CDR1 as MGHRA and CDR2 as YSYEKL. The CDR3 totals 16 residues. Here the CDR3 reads CASSQPTGAPQETQYF. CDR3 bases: TGCGCCAGCAGCCAACCGACAGGGGCCCCCCAAGAGACCCAGTACTTC.

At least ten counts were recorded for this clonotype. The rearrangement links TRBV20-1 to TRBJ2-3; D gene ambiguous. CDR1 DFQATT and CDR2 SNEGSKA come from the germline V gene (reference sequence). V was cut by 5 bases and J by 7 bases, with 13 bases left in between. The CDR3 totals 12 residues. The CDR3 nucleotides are TGCAGTGCTCACCCGGACGTGAATACGCAGTATTTT. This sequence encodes CSAHPDVNTQYF.

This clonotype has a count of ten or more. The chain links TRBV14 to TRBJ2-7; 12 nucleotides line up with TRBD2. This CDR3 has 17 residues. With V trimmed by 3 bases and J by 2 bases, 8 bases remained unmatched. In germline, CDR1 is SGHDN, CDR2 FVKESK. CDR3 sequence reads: CASSQETSGSSPYEQYV. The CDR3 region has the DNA TGTGCCAGCAGCCAGGAGACTAGCGGGAGTTCTCCCTACGAGCAGTACGTC.

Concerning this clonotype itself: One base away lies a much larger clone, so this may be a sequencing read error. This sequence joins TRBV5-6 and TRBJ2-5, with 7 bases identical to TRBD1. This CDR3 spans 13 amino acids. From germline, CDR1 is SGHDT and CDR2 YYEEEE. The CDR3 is CACSSRGKETQYF. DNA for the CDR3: TGTGCCTGCAGCTCCAGGGGGAAGGAGACCCAGTACTTC.

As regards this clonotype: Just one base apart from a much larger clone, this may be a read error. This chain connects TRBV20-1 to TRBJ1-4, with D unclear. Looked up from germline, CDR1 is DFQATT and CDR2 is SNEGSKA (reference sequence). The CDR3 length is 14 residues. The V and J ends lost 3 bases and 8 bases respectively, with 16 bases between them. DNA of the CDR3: TGCAGTGCTAGTCATCCCGCTCTAGGGGAAAAACTGTTTTTT. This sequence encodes CSASHPALGEKLFF.

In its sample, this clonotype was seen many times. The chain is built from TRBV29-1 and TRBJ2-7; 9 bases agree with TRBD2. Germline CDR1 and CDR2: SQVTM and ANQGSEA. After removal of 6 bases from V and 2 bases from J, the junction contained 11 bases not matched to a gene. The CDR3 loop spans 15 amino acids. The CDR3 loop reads CSVATGTSTTYEQYF. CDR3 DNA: TGCAGCGTCGCGACCGGGACTAGCACAACCTACGAGCAGTACTTC.